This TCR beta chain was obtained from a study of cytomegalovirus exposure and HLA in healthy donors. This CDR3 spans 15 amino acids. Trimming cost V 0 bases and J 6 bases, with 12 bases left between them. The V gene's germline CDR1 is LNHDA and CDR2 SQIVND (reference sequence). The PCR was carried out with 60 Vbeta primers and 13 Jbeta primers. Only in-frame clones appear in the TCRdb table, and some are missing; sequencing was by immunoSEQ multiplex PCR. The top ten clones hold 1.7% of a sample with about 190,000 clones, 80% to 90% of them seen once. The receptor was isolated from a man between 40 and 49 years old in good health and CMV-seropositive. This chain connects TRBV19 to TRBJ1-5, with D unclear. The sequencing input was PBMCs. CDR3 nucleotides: TGTGCCAGTAGTATAGATGGAGGCCGGGGTCAGCCCCAGCATTTT. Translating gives CASSIDGGRGQPQHF.